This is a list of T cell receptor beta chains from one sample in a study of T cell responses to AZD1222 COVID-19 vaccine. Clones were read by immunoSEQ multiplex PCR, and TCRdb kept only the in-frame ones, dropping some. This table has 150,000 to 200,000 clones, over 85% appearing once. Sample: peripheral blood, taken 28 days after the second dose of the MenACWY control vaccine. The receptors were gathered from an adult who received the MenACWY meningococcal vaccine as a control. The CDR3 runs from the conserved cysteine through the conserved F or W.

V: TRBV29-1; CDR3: CSAGGQVHSGYTF
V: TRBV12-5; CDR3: CASGWASTQPQHF
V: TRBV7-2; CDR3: CASSIDRGSNQPQHF
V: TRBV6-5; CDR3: CASRRGLDYEQYF
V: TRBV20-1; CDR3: CSARWEEKLFF
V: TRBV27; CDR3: CASSPLGQGSNEQFF
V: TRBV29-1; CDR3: CSVDSAFTGELFF
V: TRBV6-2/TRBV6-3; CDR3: CASSYSRSLGYEQYF
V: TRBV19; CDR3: CASSMMGGRGSYNEQFF
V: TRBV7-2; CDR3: CASSGRTSGRALTGELFF
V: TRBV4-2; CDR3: CASSQTVPGLAAYNEQFF
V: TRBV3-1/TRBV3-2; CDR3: CASSTGDYGYTF
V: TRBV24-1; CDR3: CATSAPGKFF
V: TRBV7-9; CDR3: CASSRQYEVRYTDTQYF
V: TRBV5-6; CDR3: CASRIQGAISTEAFF
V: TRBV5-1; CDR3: CASKSENTIYF
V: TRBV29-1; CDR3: CSVGRVLLAGSYNEQFF
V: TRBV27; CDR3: CASKIVFQSNYGYTF
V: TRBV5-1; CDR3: CASSETGGSYNEQFF